This record covers a single T cell receptor beta chain. Its target is unknown. The germline V and J ends were trimmed by 5 bases and 2 bases, with 15 bases remaining between them. Germline V gene data show CDR1 as SNHLY and CDR2 as FYNNEI. The CDR3 covers 15 residues. PCR amplification relied on 60 Vbeta primers (plus 13 Jbeta primers). As handled by the study authors: As a later analysis found, there were around 86 million unique TCR beta chains, of which roughly 11 million were shared. The method was immunoSEQ multiplex PCR; TCRdb's version includes in-frame clones alone and lacks a portion of them. V and J calls and clone size are given by that table; D and trimming were obtained from the DNA. This sample's table has 200,000 or so clones. The sample comes from a study of cytomegalovirus exposure and HLA in healthy donors. Overall study results and limits: A missense variant in DCLRE1C was later tied to TCR beta V- and J-gene trimming. A few CMV-associated chains were confirmed in vitro to be specific for CMV antigens. Most subjects had HLA-A and HLA-B alleles reportedly predicted accurately by TCR beta sequences.

V is TRBV2 and J is TRBJ1-1, with D unresolved. The origin of this receptor is a boy between 5 and 17 years old in good health and CMV-seronegative. Input material: PBMCs. The CDR3 reads CASSPWRRTNTEAFF. The CDR3 bases are TGTGCCAGCAGTCCGTGGAGGAGAACAAACACTGAAGCTTTCTTT.